This T cell receptor (beta chain) was observed in a study of beta chain features in type 1 diabetes. Study-wide background: No patient-donor differences in age, gender, total cells or subset yield. Analysis included over 90 million sorted cells drawn from all samples.

Study results and limitations: Type 1 diabetes patients showed a moderate but significant shortening of TCRB CDR3s in all four CD4+ subsets.

Germline V gene lookup returns CDR1 KGHSH and CDR2 LQKENI. CDR3 length: 14 residues. The germline V and J ends were trimmed by 2 bases and 7 bases, with 14 bases remaining between them. As for this clone: Its antigen is unidentified.

Expressed TCRB transcripts were sequenced because the entire RNA isolate underwent reverse transcription. Using immunoSEQ multiplex PCR, the repertoire was profiled, and TCRdb retains in-frame clones only, with some absent. The table includes around 190,000 clones, 13% detected once. Material: central memory CD4+ T cells from blood. This rearrangement joins TRBV18 to TRBJ1-2; D perhaps matches TRBD1 (5 bases). The receptor was derived from a woman aged 18-29 years in good health. CDR3 bases: TGTGCCAGCTCACCATCTGGGGAGGGACGTGGCTACACCTTC. This sequence encodes CASSPSGEGRGYTF.